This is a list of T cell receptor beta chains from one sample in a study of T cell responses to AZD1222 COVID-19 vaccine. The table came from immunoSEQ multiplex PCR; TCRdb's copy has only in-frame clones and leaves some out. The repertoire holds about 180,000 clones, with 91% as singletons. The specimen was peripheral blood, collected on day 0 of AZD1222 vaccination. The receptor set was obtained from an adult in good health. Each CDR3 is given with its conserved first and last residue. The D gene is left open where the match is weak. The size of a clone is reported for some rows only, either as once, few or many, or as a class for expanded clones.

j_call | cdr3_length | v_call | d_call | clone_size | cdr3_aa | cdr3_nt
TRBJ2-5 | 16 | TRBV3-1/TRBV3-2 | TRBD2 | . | CASSRGLAGGGETQYF | TGTGCCAGCAGCCGGGGACTAGCGGGAGGAGGGGAGACCCAGTACTTC
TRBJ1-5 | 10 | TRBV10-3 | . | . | CARPSQPQHF | TGTGCCAGACCGAGTCAGCCCCAGCATTTT
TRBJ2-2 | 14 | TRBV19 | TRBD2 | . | CASGQRGGGGELFF | TGTGCCAGTGGCCAGCGGGGGGGCGGCGGGGAGCTGTTTTTT
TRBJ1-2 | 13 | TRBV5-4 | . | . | CASSSSDRRGYTF | TGTGCCAGCAGCTCTAGCGACAGGAGGGGCTACACCTTC
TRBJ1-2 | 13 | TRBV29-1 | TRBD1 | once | CSDRTGGLGGYTF | TGCAGCGACCGGACAGGGGGTTTGGGTGGCTACACCTTC
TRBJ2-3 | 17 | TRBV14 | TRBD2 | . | CASSGGRTVRGTDTQYF | TGTGCCTCCAGCGGGGGGCGAACAGTACGAGGCACAGATACGCAGTATTTT
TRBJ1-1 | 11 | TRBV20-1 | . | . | CSARENTEAFF | TGCAGTGCTAGGGAGAACACTGAAGCTTTCTTT
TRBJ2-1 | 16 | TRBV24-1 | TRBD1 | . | CATSDPGQGGGNEQFF | TGTGCCACCAGTGACCCTGGACAGGGGGGAGGCAATGAGCAGTTCTTC
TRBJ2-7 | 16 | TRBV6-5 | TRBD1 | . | CASSYSGQGVPYEQYF | TGTGCCAGCAGTTACTCTGGACAGGGAGTCCCCTACGAGCAGTACTTC
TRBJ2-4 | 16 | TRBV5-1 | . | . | CASSTRLNVGENIQYF | TGCGCCAGCAGTACCCGACTGAACGTAGGCGAAAACATTCAGTACTTC
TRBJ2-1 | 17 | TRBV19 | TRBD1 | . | CASSPWTGGDSYNEQFF | TGTGCCAGTAGTCCGTGGACAGGGGGAGATTCCTACAATGAGCAGTTCTTC
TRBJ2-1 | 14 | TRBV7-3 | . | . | CASSPTGSQNEQFF | TGTGCCAGCAGCCCAACTGGGAGTCAGAATGAGCAGTTCTTC
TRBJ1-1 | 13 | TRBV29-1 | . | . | CSVDPDMNTEAFF | TGCAGCGTTGACCCGGACATGAACACTGAAGCTTTCTTT
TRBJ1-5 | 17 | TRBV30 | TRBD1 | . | CAWSVPLGTVESQPQHF | TGTGCCTGGAGTGTACCCCTTGGGACAGTTGAATCACAGCCCCAGCATTTT
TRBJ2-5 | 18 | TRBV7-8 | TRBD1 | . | CASSLKPGTGGVGETQYF | TGTGCCAGCAGTCTCAAACCCGGGACAGGGGGTGTTGGAGAGACCCAGTACTTC
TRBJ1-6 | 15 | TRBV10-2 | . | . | CASSEISSYNSPLHF | TGCGCCAGCAGTGAAATAAGCTCCTATAATTCACCCCTCCACTTT
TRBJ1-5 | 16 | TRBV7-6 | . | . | CASSLEAGPSNQPQHF | TGTGCCAGCAGCTTAGAGGCAGGGCCGAGCAATCAGCCCCAGCATTTT
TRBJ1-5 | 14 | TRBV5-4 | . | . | CASSLGPYNQPQHF | TGTGCCAGCAGCTTGGGGCCTTACAATCAGCCCCAGCATTTT
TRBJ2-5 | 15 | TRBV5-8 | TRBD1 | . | CASSSGTGTQETQYF | TGTGCCAGCAGCTCCGGGACAGGGACACAAGAGACCCAGTACTTC
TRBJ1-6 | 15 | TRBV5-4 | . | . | CASSTGSPYNSPLHF | TGTGCCAGCAGCACAGGGAGCCCCTATAATTCACCCCTCCACTTT